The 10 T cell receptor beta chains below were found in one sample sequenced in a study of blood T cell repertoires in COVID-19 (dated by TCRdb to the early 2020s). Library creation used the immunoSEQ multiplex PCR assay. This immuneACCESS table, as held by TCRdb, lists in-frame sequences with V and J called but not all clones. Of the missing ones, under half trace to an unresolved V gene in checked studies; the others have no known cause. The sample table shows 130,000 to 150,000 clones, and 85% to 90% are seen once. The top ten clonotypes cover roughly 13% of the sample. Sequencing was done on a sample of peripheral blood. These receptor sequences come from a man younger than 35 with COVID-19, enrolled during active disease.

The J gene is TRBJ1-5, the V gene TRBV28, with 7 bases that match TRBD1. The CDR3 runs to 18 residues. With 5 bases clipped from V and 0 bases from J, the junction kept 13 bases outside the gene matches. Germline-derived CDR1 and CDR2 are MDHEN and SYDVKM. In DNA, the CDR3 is TGTGCCAGCAGTCCACCGACAGGGCCGTTTTATAGCAATCAGCCCCAGCATTTT. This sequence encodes CASSPPTGPFYSNQPQHF.

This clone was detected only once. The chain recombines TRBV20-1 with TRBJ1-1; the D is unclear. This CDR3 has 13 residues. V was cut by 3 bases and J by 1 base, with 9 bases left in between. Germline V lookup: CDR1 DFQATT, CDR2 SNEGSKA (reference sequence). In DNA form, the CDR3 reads TGCAGTGCTAGTGAGGGCCGGAACACTGAAGCTTTCTTT. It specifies CSASEGRNTEAFF.

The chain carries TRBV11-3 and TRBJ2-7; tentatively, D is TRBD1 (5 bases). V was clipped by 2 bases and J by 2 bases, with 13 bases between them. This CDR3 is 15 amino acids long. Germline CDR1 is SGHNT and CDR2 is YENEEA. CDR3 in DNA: TGTGCCAGCAGCTTATCAACTGGGGCGACCTACGAGCAGTACTTC. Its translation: CASSLSTGATYEQYF.

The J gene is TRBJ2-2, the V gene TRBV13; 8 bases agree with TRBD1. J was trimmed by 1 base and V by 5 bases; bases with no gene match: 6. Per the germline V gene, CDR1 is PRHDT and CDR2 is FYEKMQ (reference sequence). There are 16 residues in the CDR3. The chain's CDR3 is CASSPEDRVNTGELFF. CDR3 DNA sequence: TGTGCCAGCAGCCCAGAGGACAGGGTGAACACCGGGGAGCTGTTTTTT.

The CDR3 DNA reads TGCGCCAGCAGCCAAGGTCGCCAGGGTAATTCACCCCTCCACTTT. Its translation: CASSQGRQGNSPLHF. This chain uses TRBV4-1 with TRBJ1-6; the D gene is possibly TRBD1 (5 bases). The germline V gene has CDR1 MGHRA and CDR2 YSYEKL. CDR3 length: 15 residues. Trimming left V 1 base short and J 6 bases short, with 10 bases between.

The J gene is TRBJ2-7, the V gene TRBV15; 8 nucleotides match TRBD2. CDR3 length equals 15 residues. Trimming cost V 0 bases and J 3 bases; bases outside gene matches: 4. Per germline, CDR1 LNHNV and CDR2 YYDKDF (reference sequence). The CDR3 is CATSRDTLAGYEQYF. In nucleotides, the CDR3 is TGTGCCACCAGCAGAGATACCCTAGCGGGCTACGAGCAGTACTTC. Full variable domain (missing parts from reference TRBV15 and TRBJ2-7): DAMVIQNPRYQVTQFGKPVTLSCSQTLNHNVMYWYQQKSSQAPKLLFHYYDKDFNNEADTPDNFQSRRPNTSFCFLDIRSPGLGDTAMYLCATSRDTLAGYEQYFGPGTRLTVT.

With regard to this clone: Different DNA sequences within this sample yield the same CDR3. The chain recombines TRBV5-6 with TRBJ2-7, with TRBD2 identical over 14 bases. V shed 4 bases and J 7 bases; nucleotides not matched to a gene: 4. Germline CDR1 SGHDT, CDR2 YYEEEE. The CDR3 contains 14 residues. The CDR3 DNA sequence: TGTGCCAGCAGCGGGGGACTAGCGGGAGTAGAGCAGTACTTC. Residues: CASSGGLAGVEQYF.

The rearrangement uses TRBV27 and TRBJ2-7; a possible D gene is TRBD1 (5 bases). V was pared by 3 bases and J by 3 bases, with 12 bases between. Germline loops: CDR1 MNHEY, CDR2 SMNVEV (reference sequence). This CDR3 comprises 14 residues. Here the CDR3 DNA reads TGTGCCAGCAGTTTGTTGCAGGGAATCTACGAGCAGTACTTC. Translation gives CASSLLQGIYEQYF.

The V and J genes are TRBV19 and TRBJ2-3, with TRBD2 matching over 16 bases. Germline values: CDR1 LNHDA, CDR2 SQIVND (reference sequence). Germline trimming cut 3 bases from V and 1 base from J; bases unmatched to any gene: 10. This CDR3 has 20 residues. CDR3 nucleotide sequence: TGTGCCAGTAGTATCGCCTTGGGACTAGCGGGAGGGCCCCGCACAGATACGCAGTATTTT. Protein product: CASSIALGLAGGPRTDTQYF.

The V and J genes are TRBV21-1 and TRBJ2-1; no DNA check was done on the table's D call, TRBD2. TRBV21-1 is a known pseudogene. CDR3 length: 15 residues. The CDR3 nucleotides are TGTGCCAGCATCAATGGGACTAGCGGGAACAATGAGCAGTTCTTC. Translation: CASINGTSGNNEQFF.